Following are 28 T cell receptor beta chains from one sample sequenced in a study of Tregs in tolerant kidney transplant recipients. The method was immunoSEQ multiplex PCR; TCRdb's version includes in-frame clones alone and lacks a portion of them. Found here are under 90,000 clones, 91% of them singletons; the top ten hold roughly 1.6%. Related graft donors supplied nonmyeloablative bone marrow transplants, and mixed chimerism was transient. Sequencing used CD4+ T cells from blood (PBMCs), obtained 24 months after the transplant. All receptors come from a human patient who received a combined kidney and bone marrow transplant. Certain T cells may be donor cells from the graft.

The chain links TRBV7-9 to TRBJ1-5, with D possibly being TRBD1 (6 bases). CDR3 length: 17 residues. The V end lost 0 bases, the J end lost 6 bases, and 18 bases lay between the germline ends. Per germline, CDR1 SEHNR and CDR2 FQNEAQ (reference sequence). CDR3 bases: TGTGCCAGCAGCTTAGCAGTTGGCAGGGGAGAACGTCAGCCCCAGCATTTT. Translated: CASSLAVGRGERQPQHF. Combining the CDR3 with reference TRBV7-9 and TRBJ1-5 gives the whole variable domain DTGVSQNPRHKITKRGQNVTFRCDPISEHNRLYWYRQTLGQGPEFLTYFQNEAQLEKSRLLSDRFSAERPKGSFSTLEIQRTEQGDSAMYLCASSLAVGRGERQPQHFGDGTRLSIL.

This sequence joins TRBV5-4 and TRBJ1-1; no definite D call. The germline gives CDR1 SGHNT, CDR2 YYREEE (reference sequence). CDR3 length equals 11 residues. Trimming removed 4 bases at V and 7 bases at J, with 8 bases between. This chain's CDR3 is CASSDSFEAFF. The CDR3 DNA is TGTGCCAGCAGCGATAGTTTTGAAGCTTTCTTT. Complete variable domain (other parts from reference TRBV5-4 and TRBJ1-1): ETGVTQSPTHLIKTRGQQVTLRCSSQSGHNTVSWYQQALGQGPQFIFQYYREEENGRGNFPPRFSGLQFPNYSSELNVNALELDDSALYLCASSDSFEAFFGQGTRLTVV.

The chain is built from TRBV6-1 and TRBJ2-7; the D gene is possibly TRBD2 (6 bases). The CDR3 is 16 residues long. V lost 1 base and J 1 base, leaving 14 bases between the germline ends. CDR1 and CDR2 (germline): MNHNS, SASEGT. The CDR3 sequence is CASSEDFFAGSYEQYF. DNA of the CDR3: TGTGCCAGCAGTGAAGATTTTTTTGCGGGGTCCTACGAGCAGTACTTC.

The rearrangement uses TRBV7-8 and TRBJ2-7, with 10 bases lining up with TRBD1. The CDR3 spans 15 residues. The V and J ends lost 2 bases and 3 bases, in that order; junction bases with no gene match: 4. Germline CDR1 SGHVS, CDR2 FQNEAQ. DNA of the CDR3: TGTGCCAGCAGCTTACCGGGACAGGGGATCTACGAGCAGTACTTC. Its protein product is CASSLPGQGIYEQYF.

This clone is a singleton in its sample. The chain couples TRBV5-4 to TRBJ2-5; 12 bases map to TRBD2. The germline V gene encodes CDR1 SGHNT and CDR2 YYREEE (reference sequence). The ends lost 4 bases at V and 5 bases at J; junction bases unmatched: 12. The CDR3 extends over 17 amino acids. The CDR3 DNA reads TGTGCCAGCAGCCACGGGGCTAGCGGGAGGGATGAGGAGACCCAGTACTTC. Residues: CASSHGASGRDEETQYF.

This clone was seen just once. This chain connects TRBV5-1 to TRBJ1-2; 7 positions agree with TRBD1. This CDR3 comprises 14 residues. The ends lost 1 base at V and 6 bases at J; junction bases unmatched: 6. Per germline, CDR1 SGHRS and CDR2 YFSETQ. The CDR3 DNA reads as TGCGCCAGCAGCTTGCAGGGGGTTAATGATGGCTACACCTTC. This gives the protein CASSLQGVNDGYTF.

V usage is TRBV6-5 and J usage is TRBJ2-7; a possible D gene is TRBD2 (5 bases). CDR3 length: 15 amino acids. CDR1 and CDR2 from the germline V gene are MNHEY and SVGAGI. Trimming removed 3 bases at V and 1 base at J, with 13 bases between. The CDR3 is CASSYSSSGSYEQYF. CDR3 coding DNA: TGTGCCAGCAGTTATTCTAGCTCTGGGTCCTACGAGCAGTACTTC.

This clone was seen a single time. V and J are TRBV6-6 and TRBJ2-7; 7 nucleotides align to TRBD1. This CDR3 is 13 amino acids long. CDR1 MNHNY and CDR2 SVGAGI come from the germline V gene (reference sequence). V was clipped by 2 bases and J by 7 bases; unmatched bases: 5. The CDR3 here is CASSYPVQGEQYF. CDR3 DNA sequence: TGTGCCAGCAGTTACCCCGTACAGGGGGAGCAGTACTTC.

The V gene is TRBV5-1, the J gene TRBJ2-5, with 7 positions matching TRBD1. The CDR3 contains 14 residues. Germline V gene data show CDR1 as SGHRS and CDR2 as YFSETQ. The junction had 3 bases not matched to a gene; V was cut back by 3 bases and J by 1 base. The CDR3 DNA reads as TGCGCCAGCAGCTGGACAGGACTCCAAGAGACCCAGTACTTC. Its protein product is CASSWTGLQETQYF.

Written as DNA, the CDR3 is TGTGCCTGGATGGTGGGAGGCGCGGATACGCAGTATTTT. Its protein product is CAWMVGGADTQYF. The chain is built from TRBV30 and TRBJ2-3; D perhaps matches TRBD2 (6 bases). V was trimmed by 4 bases and J by 6 bases, leaving 14 bases between them. Germline V gene lookup returns CDR1 GTSNPN and CDR2 SVGIG (reference sequence). The length of the CDR3 is 13 residues.

This clone was observed a handful of times. The chain joins TRBV7-9 to TRBJ1-4; no firm D call. V shed 2 bases and J shed 0 bases, with 7 bases lying between them. Looked up from germline, CDR1 is SEHNR and CDR2 is FQNEAQ (reference sequence). This CDR3 is built from 15 residues. This CDR3 reads CASSLMTATNEKLFF. CDR3 nucleotide sequence: TGTGCCAGCAGCTTAATGACTGCAACTAATGAAAAACTGTTTTTT.

This chain links TRBV30 with TRBJ2-1; 8 bases line up with TRBD2. This CDR3 is 13 amino acids long. V shed 5 bases, J shed 3 bases, and the junction held 3 bases outside the gene matches. From germline, CDR1 is GTSNPN and CDR2 SVGIG (reference sequence). The chain's CDR3 is CAWSGTSYNEQFF. As DNA, the CDR3 is TGTGCCTGGTCCGGGACTAGCTACAATGAGCAGTTCTTC.

This chain links TRBV5-1 with TRBJ2-3, with D perhaps matching TRBD2 (5 bases). Germline-derived CDR1 and CDR2 are SGHRS and YFSETQ. The CDR3 covers 14 residues. The V end lost 5 bases, the J end lost 0 bases, and 10 bases lay between the germline ends. In DNA, the CDR3 is TGCGCCAGCAGTGGCGCGGGTAGCACAGATACGCAGTATTTT. This encodes CASSGAGSTDTQYF.

The chain links TRBV19 to TRBJ1-1, with TRBD1 as a possible D gene (6 bases). V lost 5 bases and J lost 3, with 16 bases in between. Germline V gene data show CDR1 as LNHDA and CDR2 as SQIVND (reference sequence). There are 15 residues in the CDR3. CDR3 sequence reads: CASSLQQGGDTEAFF. CDR3 DNA: TGTGCCAGTAGTTTACAACAGGGTGGGGACACTGAAGCTTTCTTT.

In DNA, the CDR3 is TGTGCCAGCAGCCCGACAGGGGAGGGGGAGACCCAGTACTTC. Residues: CASSPTGEGETQYF. The chain is built from TRBV7-7 and TRBJ2-5; D is possibly TRBD1 (8 bases). CDR1 and CDR2 (germline): SSHAT, FNYEAQ (reference sequence). This CDR3 region has 14 residues. Trimming took off 5 bases at V and 5 bases at J, with 15 bases between the two ends.

This clone appeared a single time. CDR3 sequence: CASSSSGTGVEKLFF. CDR3 DNA: TGTGCCAGCAGCTCTAGCGGGACAGGAGTCGAAAAACTGTTTTTT. The chain couples TRBV7-6 to TRBJ1-4, with TRBD1 matching over 8 bases. CDR3 length: 15 amino acids. Trimming at V came to 4 bases and at J to 8 bases, leaving 9 bases not matched to a gene. The germline V gene encodes CDR1 SGHVS and CDR2 FNYEAQ.

This clone was picked up one time. This chain uses TRBV9 with TRBJ1-1; 8 bases agree with TRBD1. The CDR3 extends over 17 amino acids. Germline V gene lookup returns CDR1 SGDLS and CDR2 YYNGEE. Trimming removed 3 bases from V and 1 base from J; junction bases left unmatched: 11. The CDR3 nucleotides are TGTGCCAGCAGCGAGCGACAGGGGCGGGGTTCGAACACTGAAGCTTTCTTT. The encoded protein is CASSERQGRGSNTEAFF.

The J gene is TRBJ1-3, the V gene TRBV30; D not resolved. Trimming took 0 bases from V and 4 from J, leaving 10 bases between them. The CDR3 totals 14 residues. Germline loops: CDR1 GTSNPN, CDR2 SVGIG (reference sequence). The CDR3 DNA reads as TGTGCCTGGAGTGTGGAGGGAACAGGAAACACCATATATTTT. Its translation: CAWSVEGTGNTIYF.

The chain combines TRBV2 with TRBJ1-5, with TRBD1 matching 8 bases. Germline CDR1 SNHLY, CDR2 FYNNEI. With 7 bases clipped from V and 9 bases from J, the junction kept 11 bases outside the gene matches. The CDR3 runs 14 residues. In nucleotides, the CDR3 is TGTGCCAGCACCACAGGGACAGGTTTTTTGCCCCAGCATTTT. Its translation: CASTTGTGFLPQHF.

V usage is TRBV2 and J usage is TRBJ2-5, with TRBD2 identical over 8 bases. J gave up 2 bases and V 3 bases, and 8 bases lay outside the gene matches. Germline values: CDR1 SNHLY, CDR2 FYNNEI. This CDR3 is 16 amino acids long. This CDR3 is CASSETVLAGQETQYF. The CDR3 DNA is TGTGCCAGCAGTGAGACTGTCTTAGCGGGGCAAGAGACCCAGTACTTC.

The chain is built from TRBV5-1 and TRBJ1-4; 7 bases are shared with TRBD1. CDR3 length: 15 amino acids. Germline CDR1 is SGHRS and CDR2 is YFSETQ. Trimming took 2 bases from V and 5 from J; bases not matched to a gene: 6. The chain's CDR3 is CASSFSGTVNEKLFF. The DNA for the CDR3 is TGCGCCAGCAGCTTTTCCGGGACAGTGAATGAAAAACTGTTTTTT.

The gene calls are TRBV19 and TRBJ2-5, with D possibly matching TRBD2 (5 bases). TRBJ2-7 explains the end of the DNA better; the J call may be wrong. The CDR3 is 13 amino acids. The germline V gene encodes CDR1 LNHDA and CDR2 SQIVND (reference sequence). The CDR3 spells CASKKRDSYEQYF. The CDR3 region has the DNA TGTGCCAGTAAAAAACGGGACTCCTACGAGCAGTACTTC.

The J gene is TRBJ1-1, the V gene TRBV19; weak D call: TRBD1 (5 bases). This CDR3 spans 15 amino acids. Germline V CDR1 and CDR2: LNHDA, SQIVND (reference sequence). Trimming took off 5 bases at V and 2 bases at J, with 15 bases between the two ends. CDR3: CASSLTGTGNTEAFF. In nucleotides, the CDR3 is TGTGCCAGTAGTCTGACCGGGACTGGAAACACTGAAGCTTTCTTT.

The V and J genes are TRBV18 and TRBJ2-3; tentative D call: TRBD1 (5 bases). In germline, CDR1 is KGHSH, CDR2 LQKENI. CDR3 length: 17 amino acids. The V end lost 4 bases, the J end lost 2 bases, and 19 bases lay between the germline ends. CDR3 nucleotide sequence: TGTGCCAGCTCACTTTTACCCCTGATGACAGACACAGATACGCAGTATTTT. Protein product: CASSLLPLMTDTDTQYF.

This chain uses TRBV15 with TRBJ2-1; 9 nucleotides line up with TRBD2. There are 17 residues in the CDR3. Trimming cost V 3 bases and J 7 bases; bases outside gene matches: 13. Germline assignment: CDR1 LNHNV and CDR2 YYDKDF (reference sequence). CDR3 nucleotides: TGTGCCACCAGCAGGCCCCTGGCGGGGGGGCCGGGGAATGAGCAGTTCTTC. Translation gives CATSRPLAGGPGNEQFF.

V gene TRBV5-1 combines with J gene TRBJ2-1, with 9 nucleotides matching TRBD1. CDR3 length equals 17 residues. J gave up 5 bases and V 0 bases, and 9 bases lay outside the gene matches. The V gene's germline CDR1 is SGHRS and CDR2 YFSETQ. CDR3 residues: CASSLAHRGRGHNEQFF. The CDR3 DNA reads TGCGCCAGCAGCTTGGCCCACAGGGGGCGCGGACACAATGAGCAGTTCTTC.

This chain connects TRBV30 to TRBJ1-1; 7 nucleotides match TRBD1. Per the germline V gene, CDR1 is GTSNPN and CDR2 is SVGIG (reference sequence). The CDR3 extends over 13 amino acids. The V segment lost 3 bases and the J segment 7 bases; nucleotides outside the gene matches: 8. The CDR3 spells CAWRLGQNFEAFF. Written as DNA, the CDR3 is TGTGCCTGGAGACTGGGACAGAACTTTGAAGCTTTCTTT.

This chain links TRBV7-9 with TRBJ2-7; 7 bases match TRBD2. The CDR3 loop spans 16 amino acids. J gave up 4 bases and V 3 bases, and 12 bases lay outside the gene matches. Per the germline V gene, CDR1 is SEHNR and CDR2 is FQNEAQ (reference sequence). The CDR3 region has the DNA TGTGCCAGCAGCTTGAGCGGGATAGACACATTATACGAGCAGTACTTC. Its protein product is CASSLSGIDTLYEQYF.